A selection of T cell receptor beta chains follows, all from one sample in a study of T cell responses to AZD1222 COVID-19 vaccine. Libraries were prepared by immunoSEQ multiplex PCR; TCRdb keeps only in-frame clonotypes and omits some of them. The top ten hold 3% to 4% of the sample, which has about 60,000 clones, over 65% seen once. Material: peripheral blood, obtained 28 days after the second AZD1222 dose. Receptors were obtained from an adult who received the AZD1222 COVID-19 vaccine. Both conserved end residues are part of each CDR3. The D gene is left open where the match is weak. The size entry is marked missing in some rows and otherwise reads once, few, many or a size class.

abundance | j_gene | v_gene | d_gene | CDR3nt | CDR3aa
once | TRBJ1-4 | TRBV18 | - | TGTGCCAGCTCACCCTCGGCAGGGGACAATGAAAAACTGTTTTTT | CASSPSAGDNEKLFF
- | TRBJ2-3 | TRBV18 | TRBD1 | TGTGCCAGCTCACCACCGGGACAGGGGCTGCAGTATTTT | CASSPPGQGLQYF
- | TRBJ2-7 | TRBV2 | - | TGTGCCAGCAGTGAGGTGGGGTCGATCTACGAGCAGTACTTC | CASSEVGSIYEQYF
once | TRBJ1-1 | TRBV4-1 | - | TGCGCCAGCAGCCAACAACGGAATACGATGAACACTGAAGCTTTCTTT | CASSQQRNTMNTEAFF
- | TRBJ2-7 | TRBV28 | - | TGTGCCAGCAGTTTAGCGGGGTACGGCGAGCAGTACTTC | CASSLAGYGEQYF
- | TRBJ2-3 | TRBV3-1/TRBV3-2 | - | TGTGCCAGCAGCCGGACTTTCACCCGCGATACGCAGTATTTT | CASSRTFTRDTQYF
few | TRBJ1-2 | TRBV7-7 | - | TGTGCCAGCAGTGACACACTTAGCGGCTACACCTTC | CASSDTLSGYTF
- | TRBJ2-1 | TRBV29-1 | TRBD2 | TGCAGCGTTGCTGGGCTAGCGGGGTCCAATGAGCAGTTCTTC | CSVAGLAGSNEQFF
- | TRBJ1-1 | TRBV7-7 | - | TGTGCCAGCAGCCTATGCCCCCGCGGGCAGGTGGGCAACACTGAAGCTTTCTTT | CASSLCPRGQVGNTEAFF
- | TRBJ2-3 | TRBV3-1/TRBV3-2 | TRBD2 | TGTGCCAGCAGCCAAGATTTTAGCGGGGGCACAGATACGCAGTATTTT | CASSQDFSGGTDTQYF
- | TRBJ1-5 | TRBV15 | - | TGTGCCACCAGCAGAGATACGAATAGCAATCAGCCCCAGCATTTT | CATSRDTNSNQPQHF
- | TRBJ1-6 | TRBV12-3/TRBV12-4 | - | TGTGCCAGCAGTTCGCGGGAAAATTCACCCCTCCACTTT | CASSSRENSPLHF
once | TRBJ2-3 | TRBV19 | - | TGTGCCAGTAGTATGGGCAGGGACACAGATACGCAGTATTTT | CASSMGRDTDTQYF
once | TRBJ2-5 | TRBV2 | - | TGTGCCAGCAGTGTGCATGGGGATAAAGAGACCCAGTACTTC | CASSVHGDKETQYF
few | TRBJ2-7 | TRBV6-5 | - | TGTGCCAGCAGTTACTCGCAGGCCTACGAGCAGTACTTC | CASSYSQAYEQYF
few | TRBJ1-1 | TRBV19 | - | TGTGCCAGTAGACGGCAGTCGGACACTGAAGCTTTCTTT | CASRRQSDTEAFF
many | TRBJ1-2 | TRBV29-1 | TRBD1 | TGCAGCGTTGAAACGAGAGGGACAGGGGGAGAATATGGCTACACCTTC | CSVETRGTGGEYGYTF
- | TRBJ2-1 | TRBV4-3 | TRBD1 | TGCGCCAGCAGCCTTGCGGACAGGGGGATCAATGAGCAGTTCTTC | CASSLADRGINEQFF
- | TRBJ1-1 | TRBV7-9 | - | TGTGCCAGCGGGCCTCAGGCTGAAGCTTTCTTT | CASGPQAEAFF
- | TRBJ1-1 | TRBV7-9 | - | TGTGCCAGCAGCCCCTTCAATTCTTACACTGAAGCTTTCTTT | CASSPFNSYTEAFF
- | TRBJ1-1 | TRBV7-2 | TRBD1 | TGTGCCAGCAGCTTAGCCTCGACAGGGATCGGCACTGAAGCTTTCTTT | CASSLASTGIGTEAFF
- | TRBJ1-2 | TRBV6-2/TRBV6-3 | - | TGTGCCAGCAGTTCGCTAACGGGTGGCTACACCTTC | CASSSLTGGYTF
- | TRBJ2-2 | TRBV18 | TRBD1 | TGTGCCAGCTCACCGCAACAGGGGGCGGACACCGGGGAGCTGTTTTTT | CASSPQQGADTGELFF
- | TRBJ1-4 | TRBV10-3 | - | TGTGCCATCAGTGAGTCGAATCCAGCTTCAACTAATGAAAAACTGTTTTTT | CAISESNPASTNEKLFF
- | TRBJ1-5 | TRBV3-1/TRBV3-2 | - | TGTGCCAGCAGCCAAGGGTACGGTCAGCCCCAGCATTTT | CASSQGYGQPQHF